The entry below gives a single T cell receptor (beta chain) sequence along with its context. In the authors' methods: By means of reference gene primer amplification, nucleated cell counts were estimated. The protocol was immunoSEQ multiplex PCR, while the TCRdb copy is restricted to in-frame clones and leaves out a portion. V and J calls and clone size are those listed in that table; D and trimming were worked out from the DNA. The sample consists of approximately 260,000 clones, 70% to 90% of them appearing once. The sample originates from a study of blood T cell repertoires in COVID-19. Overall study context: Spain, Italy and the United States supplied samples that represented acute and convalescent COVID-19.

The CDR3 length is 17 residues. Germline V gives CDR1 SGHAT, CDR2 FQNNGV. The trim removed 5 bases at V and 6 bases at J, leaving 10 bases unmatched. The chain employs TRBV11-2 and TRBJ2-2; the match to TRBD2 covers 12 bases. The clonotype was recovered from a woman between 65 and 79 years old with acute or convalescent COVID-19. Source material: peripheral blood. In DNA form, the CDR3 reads TGTGCCAGCAGCCTCTTCGGGCTAGCGGGGGGGCCCGGGGAGCTGTTTTTT. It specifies CASSLFGLAGGPGELFF. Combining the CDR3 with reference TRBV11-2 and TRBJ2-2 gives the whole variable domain EAGVAQSPRYKIIEKRQSVAFWCNPISGHATLYWYQQILGQGPKLLIQFQNNGVVDDSQLPKDRFSAERLKGVDSTLKIQPAKLEDSAVYLCASSLFGLAGGPGELFFGEGSRLTVL.